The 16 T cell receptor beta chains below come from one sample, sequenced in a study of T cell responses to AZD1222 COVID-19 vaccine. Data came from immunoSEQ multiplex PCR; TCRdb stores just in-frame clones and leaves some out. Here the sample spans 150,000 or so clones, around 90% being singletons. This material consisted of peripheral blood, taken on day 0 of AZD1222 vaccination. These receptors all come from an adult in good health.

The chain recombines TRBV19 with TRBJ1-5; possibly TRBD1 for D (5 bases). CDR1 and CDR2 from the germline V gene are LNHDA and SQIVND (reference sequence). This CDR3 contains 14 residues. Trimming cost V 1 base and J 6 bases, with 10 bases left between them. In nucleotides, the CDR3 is TGTGCCAGTAGTATAGTAGGGGCGGGTCAGCCCCAGCATTTT. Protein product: CASSIVGAGQPQHF. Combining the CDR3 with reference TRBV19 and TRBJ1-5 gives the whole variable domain DGGITQSPKYLFRKEGQNVTLSCEQNLNHDAMYWYRQDPGQGLRLIYYSQIVNDFQKGDIAEGYSVSREKKESFPLTVTSAQKNPTAFYLCASSIVGAGQPQHFGDGTRLSIL.

The CDR3 DNA reads as TGTGCCAGTAGTACCCCCCGGGACAGCTCCTACAATGAGCAGTTCTTC. It codes for CASSTPRDSSYNEQFF. V gene TRBV19 combines with J gene TRBJ2-1; 7 nucleotides align to TRBD1. CDR1 is LNHDA, CDR2 SQIVND, per germline (reference sequence). The J segment lost 0 bases and the V segment lost 4 bases, leaving 6 bases of the junction unmatched. This CDR3 has 16 amino acids.

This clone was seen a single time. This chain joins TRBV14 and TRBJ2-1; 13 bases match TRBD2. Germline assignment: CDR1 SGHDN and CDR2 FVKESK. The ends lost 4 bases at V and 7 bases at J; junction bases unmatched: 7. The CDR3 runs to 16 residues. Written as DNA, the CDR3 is TGTGCCAGCAGCCGGACTAGCGGGGGAGGGCAGAATGAGCAGTTCTTC. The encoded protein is CASSRTSGGGQNEQFF. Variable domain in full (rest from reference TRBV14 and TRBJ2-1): EAGVTQFPSHSVIEKGQTVTLRCDPISGHDNLYWYRRVMGKEIKFLLHFVKESKQDESGMPNNRFLAERTGGTYSTLKVQPAELEDSGVYFCASSRTSGGGQNEQFFGPGTRLTVL.

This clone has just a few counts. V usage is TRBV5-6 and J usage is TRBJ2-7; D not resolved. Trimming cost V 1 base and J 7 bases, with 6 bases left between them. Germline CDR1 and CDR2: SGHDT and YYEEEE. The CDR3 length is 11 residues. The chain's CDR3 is CASSLLREQYF. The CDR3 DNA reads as TGTGCCAGCAGCTTGCTCCGAGAGCAGTACTTC.

The CDR3 coding sequence is TGTGCCAGCTCACCCTCGACAGGAACCTACGAGCAGTACTTC. Translating it yields CASSPSTGTYEQYF. The chain is built from TRBV18 and TRBJ2-7, with D maybe TRBD1 (6 bases). From germline, CDR1 is KGHSH and CDR2 LQKENI. The CDR3 length is 14 residues. With 3 bases removed from V and 2 bases from J, the gap between germline ends came to 11 bases. Using reference TRBV18 and TRBJ2-7 for the parts outside the CDR3, the full variable domain is NAGVMQNPRHLVRRRGQEARLRCSPMKGHSHVYWYRQLPEEGLKFMVYLQKENIIDESGMPKERFSAEFPKEGPSILRIQQVVRGDSAAYFCASSPSTGTYEQYFGPGTRLTVT.

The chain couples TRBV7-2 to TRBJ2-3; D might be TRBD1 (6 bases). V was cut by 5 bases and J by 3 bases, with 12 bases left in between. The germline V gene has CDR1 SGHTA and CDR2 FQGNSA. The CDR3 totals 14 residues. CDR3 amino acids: CASSARDMTDTQYF. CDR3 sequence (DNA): TGTGCCAGCAGCGCCCGGGACATGACAGATACGCAGTATTTT.

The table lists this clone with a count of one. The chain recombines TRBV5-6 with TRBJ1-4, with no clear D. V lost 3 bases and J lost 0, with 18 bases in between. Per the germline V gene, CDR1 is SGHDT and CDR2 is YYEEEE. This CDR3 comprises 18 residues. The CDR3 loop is CASSYERPVSPTNEKLFF. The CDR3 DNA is TGTGCCAGCAGCTACGAGAGACCAGTTAGTCCAACTAATGAAAAACTGTTTTTT.

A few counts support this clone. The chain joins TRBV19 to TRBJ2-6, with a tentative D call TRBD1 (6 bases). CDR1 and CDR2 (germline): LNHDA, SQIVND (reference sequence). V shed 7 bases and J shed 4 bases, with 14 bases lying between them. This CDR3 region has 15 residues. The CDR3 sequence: CASKQGSTGANVLTF. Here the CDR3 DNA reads TGTGCCAGTAAGCAGGGGAGTACGGGGGCCAACGTCCTGACTTTC. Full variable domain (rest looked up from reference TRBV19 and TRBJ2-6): DGGITQSPKYLFRKEGQNVTLSCEQNLNHDAMYWYRQDPGQGLRLIYYSQIVNDFQKGDIAEGYSVSREKKESFPLTVTSAQKNPTAFYLCASKQGSTGANVLTFGAGSRLTVL.

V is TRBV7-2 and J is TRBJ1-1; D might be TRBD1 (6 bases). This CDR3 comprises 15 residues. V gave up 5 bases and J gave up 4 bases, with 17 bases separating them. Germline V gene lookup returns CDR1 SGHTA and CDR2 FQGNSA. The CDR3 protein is CASSVVAGEGTEAFF. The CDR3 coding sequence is TGTGCCAGCAGCGTAGTGGCAGGGGAAGGCACTGAAGCTTTCTTT. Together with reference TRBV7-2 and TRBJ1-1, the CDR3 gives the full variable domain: GAGVSQSPSNKVTEKGKDVELRCDPISGHTALYWYRQSLGQGLEFLIYFQGNSAPDKSGLPSDRFSAERTGGSVSTLTIQRTQQEDSAVYLCASSVVAGEGTEAFFGQGTRLTVV.

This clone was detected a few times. The CDR3 loop is CASSVGLAGAGNEQFF. CDR3 nucleotide sequence: TGTGCCAGCAGCGTAGGTCTGGCGGGGGCCGGAAATGAGCAGTTCTTC. The chain couples TRBV9 to TRBJ2-1, with D possibly TRBD2 on 7 matching bases. The CDR3 sequence is 16 residues long. Per the germline V gene, CDR1 is SGDLS and CDR2 is YYNGEE. V lost 0 bases to trimming and J lost 7 bases, with 17 bases between them.

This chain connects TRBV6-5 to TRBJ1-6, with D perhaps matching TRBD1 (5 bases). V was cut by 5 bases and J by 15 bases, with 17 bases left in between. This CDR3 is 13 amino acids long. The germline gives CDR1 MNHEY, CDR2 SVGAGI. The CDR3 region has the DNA TGTGCCAGCAGTCCCGGGACCACTCGCCACCTCCACTTT. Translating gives CASSPGTTRHLHF.

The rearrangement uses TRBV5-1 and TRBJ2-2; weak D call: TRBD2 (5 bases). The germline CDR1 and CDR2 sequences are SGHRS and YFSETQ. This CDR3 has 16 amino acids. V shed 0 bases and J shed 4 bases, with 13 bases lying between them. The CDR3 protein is CASSLAGVPGTGELFF. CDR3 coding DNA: TGCGCCAGCAGCTTGGCCGGGGTTCCGGGCACCGGGGAGCTGTTTTTT.

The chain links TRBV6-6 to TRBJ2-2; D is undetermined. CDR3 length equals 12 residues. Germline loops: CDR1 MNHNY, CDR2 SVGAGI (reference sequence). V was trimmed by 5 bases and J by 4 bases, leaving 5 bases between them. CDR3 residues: CASSRSTGELFF. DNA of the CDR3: TGTGCCAGCAGTCGATCCACCGGGGAGCTGTTTTTT.

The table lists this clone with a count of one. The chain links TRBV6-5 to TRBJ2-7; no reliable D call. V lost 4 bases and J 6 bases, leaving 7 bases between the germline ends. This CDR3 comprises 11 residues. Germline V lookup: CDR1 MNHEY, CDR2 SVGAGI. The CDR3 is CASSSLVEQYF. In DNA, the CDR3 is TGTGCCAGCAGTTCCTTGGTCGAGCAGTACTTC.

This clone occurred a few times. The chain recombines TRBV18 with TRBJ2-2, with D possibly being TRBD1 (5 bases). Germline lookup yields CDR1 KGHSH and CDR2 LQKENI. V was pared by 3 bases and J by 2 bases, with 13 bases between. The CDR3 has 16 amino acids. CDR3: CASSPPGQYNTGELFF. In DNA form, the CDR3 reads TGTGCCAGCTCACCTCCAGGGCAGTACAACACCGGGGAGCTGTTTTTT.

The CDR3 reads CASSIGPTNTEAFF. CDR3 coding DNA: TGTGCCAGTAGTATAGGACCGACTAACACTGAAGCTTTCTTT. The rearrangement joins TRBV19 to TRBJ1-1; D is unclear. The V end lost 1 base, the J end lost 2 bases, and 8 bases lay between the germline ends. CDR3 size: 14 residues. Germline loops: CDR1 LNHDA, CDR2 SQIVND (reference sequence). Based on the CDR3 plus reference TRBV19 and TRBJ1-1, the full variable domain is DGGITQSPKYLFRKEGQNVTLSCEQNLNHDAMYWYRQDPGQGLRLIYYSQIVNDFQKGDIAEGYSVSREKKESFPLTVTSAQKNPTAFYLCASSIGPTNTEAFFGQGTRLTVV.